The 6 T cell receptor beta chains listed next were all sequenced from one sample in a study of blood T cells in healthy people across ages. For the second PCR, which ran for about 6 to 11 cycles, a sample-barcoded 5' primer and a J-beta primer mix were used. TCRdb passed the 5' RACE reads through MiXCR, listing each CDR3 protein once. The sample yields roughly 800,000 distinct CDR3 sequences, 58% seen once. The specimen was blood. The receptors here all came from a man between 25 and 39 years old in good health.

The V call is TRBV7-9, the J call TRBJ2-1, with TRBD1 identical over 10 bases. Germline V gene data show CDR1 as SEHNR and CDR2 as FQNEAQ (reference sequence). V was pared by 5 bases and J by 4 bases, with 11 bases of the junction left unmatched. The CDR3 is 17 residues long. The CDR3 coding sequence is TGTGCCAGCAGCCTCCGTGGGGGACAGGGGCCGTACAATGAGCAGTTCTTC. Translating it yields CASSLRGGQGPYNEQFF. The full variable domain, rest sourced from reference TRBV7-9 and TRBJ2-1, is DTGVSQNPRHKITKRGQNVTFRCDPISEHNRLYWYRQTLGQGPEFLTYFQNEAQLEKSRLLSDRFSAERPKGSFSTLEIQRTEQGDSAMYLCASSLRGGQGPYNEQFFGPGTRLTVL.

This clonotype was detected once. The V call is TRBV9, the J call TRBJ1-1; tentative D call: TRBD1 (6 bases). The CDR3 consists of 15 residues. Germline CDR1 SGDLS, CDR2 YYNGEE. V lost 2 bases and J 3 bases, leaving 14 bases between the germline ends. The CDR3 sequence: CASSVDRSQDTEAFF. CDR3 in DNA: TGTGCCAGCAGCGTTGACAGGTCTCAGGACACTGAAGCTTTCTTT.

V is TRBV11-2 and J is TRBJ2-3; 10 bases are shared with TRBD2. CDR1 is SGHAT, CDR2 FQNNGV, per germline. The CDR3 extends over 14 amino acids. The junction had 6 bases not matched to a gene; V was cut back by 5 bases and J by 7 bases. The CDR3 sequence is CASSGPSGGNTQYF. In DNA, the CDR3 is TGTGCCAGCAGCGGGCCTAGCGGGGGTAATACGCAGTATTTT.

Only one count was recorded for this clonotype. The chain has TRBV20-1 and TRBJ1-5; 7 bases match TRBD1. Germline V lookup: CDR1 DFQATT, CDR2 SNEGSKA (reference sequence). After removal of 0 bases from V and 6 bases from J, the junction contained 5 bases not matched to a gene. The CDR3 consists of 14 residues. This CDR3 reads CSARDTRQGQPQHF. The DNA for the CDR3 is TGCAGTGCTAGAGATACGAGACAGGGTCAGCCCCAGCATTTT.

V usage is TRBV5-1 and J usage is TRBJ2-1, with a possible D match to TRBD1 (5 bases). CDR1 SGHRS and CDR2 YFSETQ come from the germline V gene. The CDR3 has 15 residues. V was cut by 0 bases and J by 7 bases, with 14 bases left in between. Written as DNA, the CDR3 is TGCGCCAGCAGCTTGGAGTCAGGGTGGATGAATGAGCAGTTCTTC. It specifies CASSLESGWMNEQFF.

The CDR3 is CASSAGLINQPQHF. The DNA of the CDR3 is TGTGCCAGCAGTGCAGGACTGATCAATCAGCCCCAGCATTTT. This chain links TRBV27 with TRBJ1-5; D uncertain. With 5 bases removed from V and 3 bases from J, the gap between germline ends came to 11 bases. Germline lookup yields CDR1 MNHEY and CDR2 SMNVEV (reference sequence). The CDR3 is 14 residues long.